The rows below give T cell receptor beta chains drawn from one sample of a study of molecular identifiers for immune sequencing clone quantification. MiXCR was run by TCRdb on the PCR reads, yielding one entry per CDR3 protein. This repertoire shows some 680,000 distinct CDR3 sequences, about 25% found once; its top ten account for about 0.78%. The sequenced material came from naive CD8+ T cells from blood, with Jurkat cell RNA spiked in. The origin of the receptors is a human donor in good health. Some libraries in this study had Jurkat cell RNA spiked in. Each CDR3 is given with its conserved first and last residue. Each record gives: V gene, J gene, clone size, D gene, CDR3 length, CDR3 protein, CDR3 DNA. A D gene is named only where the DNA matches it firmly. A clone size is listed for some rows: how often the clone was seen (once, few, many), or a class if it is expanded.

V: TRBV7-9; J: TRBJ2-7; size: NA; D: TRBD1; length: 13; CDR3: CGSSSSDRGEQYF; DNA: TGTGGCAGCAGCTCCTCGGACAGGGGCGAGCAGTACTTC
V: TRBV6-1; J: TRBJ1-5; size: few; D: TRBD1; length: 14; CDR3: CASSDGQGVQPQHF; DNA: TGTGCCAGCAGTGATGGACAGGGGGTTCAGCCCCAGCATTTT
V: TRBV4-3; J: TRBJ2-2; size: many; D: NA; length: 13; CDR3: CASSQGAGQELFF; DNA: TGCGCCAGCAGCCAAGGGGCAGGGCAGGAGCTGTTTTTT
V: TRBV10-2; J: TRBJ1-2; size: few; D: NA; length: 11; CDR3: CASNTEGGYTF; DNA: TGCGCCAGCAATACAGAAGGTGGCTACACCTTC
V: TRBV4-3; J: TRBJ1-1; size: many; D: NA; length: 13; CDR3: CASSQGMNTEAFF; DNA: TGTGCCAGCAGCCAAGGAATGAACACTGAAGCTTTCTTT
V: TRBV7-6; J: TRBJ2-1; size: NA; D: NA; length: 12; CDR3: CASSCLGNEQFF; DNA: TGTGCCAGCAGCTGCCTGGGCAATGAGCAGTTCTTC
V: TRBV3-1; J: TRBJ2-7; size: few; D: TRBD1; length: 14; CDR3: CASSHGTGDYEQYF; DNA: TGTGCCAGCAGCCATGGGACAGGGGACTACGAGCAGTACTTC
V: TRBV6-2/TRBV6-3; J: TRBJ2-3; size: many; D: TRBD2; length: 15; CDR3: CASSRTSGGTDTQYF; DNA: TGTGCCAGCAGCCGGACTAGCGGGGGCACAGATACGCAGTATTTT
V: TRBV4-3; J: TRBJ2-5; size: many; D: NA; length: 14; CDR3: CASSQGTAQETQYF; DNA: TGCGCCAGCAGCCAAGGGACAGCCCAAGAGACCCAGTACTTC
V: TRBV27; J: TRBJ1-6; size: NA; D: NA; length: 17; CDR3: CASGLSVGSLYNSPLHF; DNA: TGTGCCAGCGGTTTATCGGTGGGGTCTCTCTATAATTCACCCCTCCACTTT
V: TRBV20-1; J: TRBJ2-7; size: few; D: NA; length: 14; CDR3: CSATTDSDPNEQYF; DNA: TGCAGTGCCACAACGGACTCTGACCCGAACGAGCAGTACTTC
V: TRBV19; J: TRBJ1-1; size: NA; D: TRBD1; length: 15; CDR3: CASSMGTGGNTEAFF; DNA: TGTGCCAGTAGTATGGGGACAGGGGGGAACACTGAAGCTTTCTTT
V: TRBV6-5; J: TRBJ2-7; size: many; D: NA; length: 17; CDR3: CASSYAVEGGNFYEQYF; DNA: TGTGCCAGCAGTTACGCCGTCGAGGGGGGGAACTTCTACGAGCAGTACTTC
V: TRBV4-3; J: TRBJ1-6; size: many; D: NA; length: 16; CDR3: CASSQDSSSYNSPLHF; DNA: TGCGCCAGCAGCCAAGATTCGAGCTCCTATAATTCACCCCTCCACTTT
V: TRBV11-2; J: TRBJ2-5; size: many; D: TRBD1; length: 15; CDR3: CASSLVGTGGETQYF; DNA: TGTGCCAGCAGCTTAGTCGGGACAGGGGGAGAGACCCAGTACTTC
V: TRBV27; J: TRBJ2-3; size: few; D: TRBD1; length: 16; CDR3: CASSLMDRGDTDTQYF; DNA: TGTGCCAGCAGTTTAATGGACAGGGGTGACACAGATACGCAGTATTTT
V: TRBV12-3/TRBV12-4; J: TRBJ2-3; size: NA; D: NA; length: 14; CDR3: CAISSGLNTDTQCF; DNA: TGTGCCATTAGCTCTGGGCTAAACACAGATACGCAGTGTTTT
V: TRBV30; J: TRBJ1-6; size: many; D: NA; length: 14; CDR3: CAWSPGSYNSPLHF; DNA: TGTGCCTGGAGTCCCGGGTCCTACAATTCACCCCTCCACTTT
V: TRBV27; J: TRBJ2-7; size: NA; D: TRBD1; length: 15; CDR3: CASSPRDSLLYEQYF; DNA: TGTGCCAGCAGTCCCCGGGACAGTCTACTCTACGAGCAGTACTTC
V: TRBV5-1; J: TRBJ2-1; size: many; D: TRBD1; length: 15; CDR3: CASSPRQGSYNEQFF; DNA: TGCGCCAGCAGCCCCCGACAGGGCTCCTACAATGAGCAGTTCTTC
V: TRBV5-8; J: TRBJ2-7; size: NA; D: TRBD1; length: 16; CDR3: CARPTLTGEGSYEQYF; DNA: TGTGCCAGACCCACCCTTACAGGGGAAGGCTCCTACGAGCAGTACTTC
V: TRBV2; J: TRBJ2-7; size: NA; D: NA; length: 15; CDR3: CASSEALRNSYEQYF; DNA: TGTGCCAGCAGTGAAGCGCTAAGAAACTCCTACGAGCAGTACTTC
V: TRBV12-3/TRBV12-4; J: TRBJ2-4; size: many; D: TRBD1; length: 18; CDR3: CASSLGISQGAGKNIQYF; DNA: TGTGCCAGCAGTTTGGGGATCTCACAGGGGGCTGGCAAAAACATTCAGTACTTC
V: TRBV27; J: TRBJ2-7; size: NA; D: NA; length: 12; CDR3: CASIAPSYEQYF; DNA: TGTGCCAGCATAGCCCCCTCCTACGAGCAGTACTTC
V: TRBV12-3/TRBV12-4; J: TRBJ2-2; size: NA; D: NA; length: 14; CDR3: CASSAQQGTGELFF; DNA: TGTGCCAGCAGTGCCCAGCAGGGGACCGGGGAGCTGTTTTTT
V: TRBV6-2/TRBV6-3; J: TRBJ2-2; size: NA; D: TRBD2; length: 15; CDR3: CASSRTSGRPGELFF; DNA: TGTGCCAGCAGCCGGACTAGCGGGAGGCCCGGGGAGCTGTTTTTT
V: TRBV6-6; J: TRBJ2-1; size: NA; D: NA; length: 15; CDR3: CASSYRAGSVDEQFF; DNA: TGTGCCAGCAGTTACCGGGCGGGATCGGTTGATGAGCAGTTCTTC
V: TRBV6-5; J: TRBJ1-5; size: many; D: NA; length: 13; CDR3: CASSYSISQPQHF; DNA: TGTGCCAGCAGTTACTCGATTTCTCAGCCCCAGCATTTT